These 31 T cell receptor beta chains were all obtained from the same sample, sequenced in a study of T cell responses to AZD1222 COVID-19 vaccine. The data were produced by immunoSEQ multiplex PCR, yet TCRdb's version contains in-frame clones alone and is incomplete. Of roughly 100,000 clones detected, around 94% appear once; the ten largest clones hold 2% to 2.5%. The sequences come from peripheral blood, collected on day 0 of AZD1222 vaccination. These receptors were collected from an adult in good health.

The rearrangement joins TRBV18 to TRBJ2-1; D gene ambiguous. CDR1 is KGHSH, CDR2 LQKENI, per germline. Trimming shortened V by 8 bases and J by 6 bases, and 11 bases separated the two germline ends. The CDR3 runs to 12 residues. CDR3 sequence (DNA): TGTGCCAGCGATAAGTTGGGCAATGAGCAGTTCTTC. It codes for CASDKLGNEQFF.

In DNA, the CDR3 is TGTGCCACCAGTGAACAGGTCCTCTCTGGAAACACCATATATTTT. As protein: CATSEQVLSGNTIYF. This rearrangement joins TRBV24-1 to TRBJ1-3; perhaps TRBD1 as D (5 bases). The ends were cut back, 4 bases at V and 0 bases at J, with 9 bases in the middle. CDR1 KGHDR and CDR2 SFDVKD come from the germline V gene. CDR3 size: 15 residues.

The chain has TRBV6-1 and TRBJ1-1; D is possibly TRBD1 (6 bases). Germline V gene lookup returns CDR1 MNHNS and CDR2 SASEGT. The CDR3 has 14 residues. V lost 3 bases, J lost 0 bases, and 8 bases lay in between. The CDR3 sequence is CASSDTGMNTEAFF. The DNA for the CDR3 is TGTGCCAGCAGTGACACAGGGATGAACACTGAAGCTTTCTTT.

This chain joins TRBV19 and TRBJ1-4; D is ambiguous. Trimming left V 3 bases short and J 8 bases short, with 13 bases between. The CDR3 sequence is 14 residues long. Germline CDR1 and CDR2: LNHDA and SQIVND (reference sequence). CDR3: CASSMTQEWEKLFF. For the CDR3, the DNA is TGTGCCAGTAGTATGACCCAGGAGTGGGAAAAACTGTTTTTT.

The J gene is TRBJ1-1, the V gene TRBV7-9, with D unclear. Trimming stripped 2 bases from V and 1 base from J, with 8 bases between. The CDR3 runs to 14 residues. Germline-derived CDR1 and CDR2 are SEHNR and FQNEAQ (reference sequence). CDR3 residues: CASSLRGSNTEAFF. CDR3 DNA: TGTGCCAGCAGCTTACGGGGATCGAACACTGAAGCTTTCTTT.

This chain connects TRBV25-1 to TRBJ1-1; no definite D call. The V gene's germline CDR1 is MGHDK and CDR2 SYGVNS. Trimming took off 4 bases at V and 1 base at J, with 7 bases between the two ends. The CDR3 consists of 13 residues. The CDR3 sequence is CASSAGQNTEAFF. The CDR3 region has the DNA TGTGCCAGCAGTGCCGGGCAGAACACTGAAGCTTTCTTT.

The V and J genes are TRBV6-5 and TRBJ2-1; D possibly corresponds to TRBD2 (6 bases). The V end was cut by 6 bases, the J end by 2 bases, with 14 bases between. CDR1 and CDR2 (germline): MNHEY, SVGAGI. The CDR3 consists of 15 residues. In nucleotides, the CDR3 is TGTGCCAGCAGCCCAAGACTAGGCACCTACAATGAGCAGTTCTTC. Amino acid sequence: CASSPRLGTYNEQFF.

This clone has just a few counts. The genes are TRBV28 and TRBJ1-6; possible D gene TRBD1, 6 bases. This CDR3 is built from 18 residues. Germline CDR1 and CDR2: MDHEN and SYDVKM. Deletions cut 4 bases from V and 3 bases from J, with 19 bases between. The CDR3 bases are TGTGCCAGCAGTTCACCATCGGCCCGACAGGACTATAATTCACCCCTCCACTTT. It specifies CASSSPSARQDYNSPLHF.

The J gene is TRBJ2-7, the V gene TRBV19; no firm D call. This CDR3 region has 13 residues. Germline values: CDR1 LNHDA, CDR2 SQIVND (reference sequence). Trimming cost V 9 bases and J 6 bases, with 18 bases left between them. The CDR3, as DNA: TGTGCCAGCAGCGCCGCGTCGGTAGGCGAGCAGTACTTC. Translation gives CASSAASVGEQYF.

The V call is TRBV6-5, the J call TRBJ1-2; a possible D gene is TRBD1 (5 bases). Per the germline V gene, CDR1 is MNHEY and CDR2 is SVGAGI. The V end was cut by 6 bases, the J end by 4 bases, with 12 bases between. The CDR3 sequence is 13 residues long. This chain's CDR3 is CASSQTDLYGYTF. CDR3 coding DNA: TGTGCCAGCAGCCAGACAGACCTCTATGGCTACACCTTC.

In nucleotides, the CDR3 is TGTGCCAGCAGGAATGACAGGGGGCCAAATGAGCAGTTCTTC. Translated: CASRNDRGPNEQFF. The chain is built from TRBV6-5 and TRBJ2-1; TRBD1 aligns across 10 bases. Trimming took 6 bases from V and 7 from J; bases not matched to a gene: 6. The germline CDR1 and CDR2 sequences are MNHEY and SVGAGI. There are 14 residues in the CDR3.

This sequence joins TRBV6-1 and TRBJ1-2; D is unclear. This CDR3 is 16 amino acids long. V shed 0 bases and J shed 4 bases, with 15 bases lying between them. CDR1 MNHNS and CDR2 SASEGT come from the germline V gene. CDR3 in DNA: TGTGCCAGCAGTGAAGCGTCCGGGAACGCTGGCTATGGCTACACCTTC. It specifies CASSEASGNAGYGYTF.

This clone was detected once. V usage is TRBV3-1 (or the pseudogene TRBV3-2) and J usage is TRBJ2-3, with D perhaps matching TRBD2 (5 bases). V lost 2 bases, J lost 2 bases, and 11 bases lay in between. This CDR3 spans 15 amino acids. CDR1 and CDR2 (germline): LGHDT, YNNKEL (reference sequence). CDR3: CASSQLRGPTDTQYF. DNA for the CDR3: TGTGCCAGCAGCCAATTACGGGGTCCCACAGATACGCAGTATTTT.

The chain uses TRBV11-1 and TRBJ1-4, with D possibly matching TRBD1 (5 bases). CDR1 SGHAT and CDR2 FQDESV come from the germline V gene (reference sequence). The germline V and J ends were trimmed by 2 bases and 7 bases, with 17 bases remaining between them. The CDR3 is 16 amino acids. The CDR3 DNA sequence: TGTGCCAGCAGCTTAATTCCGGGGCTCGGTAGTGAAAAACTGTTTTTT. Amino acid sequence: CASSLIPGLGSEKLFF.

The chain links TRBV12-3 or TRBV12-4 to TRBJ1-1; D gene uncertain. The CDR3 runs 13 residues. V dropped 2 bases and J dropped 1 base, with 5 bases sitting between them. The CDR3 is CASSLTRNTEAFF. CDR3 coding DNA: TGTGCCAGCAGTTTAACAAGGAACACTGAAGCTTTCTTT.

The gene calls are TRBV4-1 and TRBJ1-2; D ambiguous. This CDR3 spans 12 amino acids. The germline V gene encodes CDR1 MGHRA and CDR2 YSYEKL. The germline V and J ends were trimmed by 4 bases and 6 bases, with 9 bases remaining between them. The CDR3 loop is CASSRVGDGYTF. DNA for the CDR3: TGCGCCAGCAGCCGGGTTGGGGATGGCTACACCTTC.

This clone was detected once. The chain joins TRBV7-6 to TRBJ2-1, with 8 bases lining up with TRBD2. This CDR3 has 13 residues. From germline, CDR1 is SGHVS and CDR2 FNYEAQ. The V and J ends lost 5 bases and 8 bases, in that order; junction bases with no gene match: 5. Here the CDR3 reads CASSPGLADEQFF. CDR3 nucleotides: TGTGCCAGCAGCCCCGGACTAGCAGATGAGCAGTTCTTC.

V is TRBV5-5 and J is TRBJ1-2; no firm D call. In germline, CDR1 is SGHKS, CDR2 YYEKEE (reference sequence). CDR3 length: 13 residues. V lost 0 bases and J lost 1, with 4 bases in between. The DNA for the CDR3 is TGTGCCAGCAGCTTGGGCATTAACTATGGCTACACCTTC. Residues: CASSLGINYGYTF. Using reference TRBV5-5 and TRBJ1-2 for the parts outside the CDR3, the full variable domain is DAGVTQSPTHLIKTRGQQVTLRCSPISGHKSVSWYQQVLGQGPQFIFQYYEKEERGRGNFPDRFSARQFPNYSSELNVNALLLGDSALYLCASSLGINYGYTFGSGTRLTVV.

The CDR3 DNA is TGCGCCAGCAGCGGACCGGGTTACAATGAGCAGTTCTTC. This sequence encodes CASSGPGYNEQFF. V usage is TRBV5-1 and J usage is TRBJ2-1; D remains ambiguous. The CDR3 is made up of 13 amino acids. Germline V gene lookup returns CDR1 SGHRS and CDR2 YFSETQ. Trimming took 4 bases from V and 4 from J, leaving 9 bases between them.

The chain has TRBV28 and TRBJ1-2; maybe TRBD1 (6 bases). The CDR3 loop spans 15 amino acids. Trimming took 3 bases from V and 4 from J, leaving 15 bases between them. CDR1 and CDR2 from the germline V gene are MDHEN and SYDVKM. The CDR3 region has the DNA TGTGCCAGCAGTTTCCTGGACAGTGGGCCCTATGGCTACACCTTC. It encodes CASSFLDSGPYGYTF.

V usage is TRBV2 and J usage is TRBJ1-1, with 9 bases that match TRBD1. V was pared by 8 bases and J by 4 bases, with 8 bases of the junction left unmatched. There are 14 residues in the CDR3. Germline lookup yields CDR1 SNHLY and CDR2 FYNNEI. The CDR3 loop reads CASRGTGRFTEAFF. Here the CDR3 DNA reads TGTGCCAGCCGAGGGACAGGGAGGTTCACTGAAGCTTTCTTT.

The chain links TRBV19 to TRBJ1-5, with D possibly TRBD1 on 6 matching bases. The length of the CDR3 is 15 residues. Germline CDR1 is LNHDA and CDR2 is SQIVND (reference sequence). V lost 3 bases, J lost 6 bases, and 15 bases lay in between. The CDR3 spells CASSIARGGSQPQHF. The DNA for the CDR3 is TGTGCCAGTAGTATTGCCAGGGGTGGGAGTCAGCCCCAGCATTTT.

CDR3 sequence: CASSFPIQAGELFF. The CDR3 DNA reads as TGTGCCAGCAGCTTCCCGATTCAGGCCGGGGAGCTGTTTTTT. The chain has TRBV11-1 and TRBJ2-2; D remains ambiguous. CDR1 and CDR2 from the germline V gene are SGHAT and FQDESV (reference sequence). Trimming cost V 3 bases and J 6 bases, with 11 bases left between them. The CDR3 runs to 14 residues.

The J gene is TRBJ1-1, the V gene TRBV7-8; no firm D call. Germline-derived CDR1 and CDR2 are SGHVS and FQNEAQ. The CDR3 consists of 13 residues. V was clipped by 5 bases and J by 1 base, with 8 bases between them. CDR3 protein: CASSMAGNTEAFF. CDR3 nucleotides: TGTGCCAGCAGCATGGCCGGGAACACTGAAGCTTTCTTT.

This rearrangement joins TRBV5-1 to TRBJ2-7, with D possibly TRBD1 on 6 matching bases. Germline V gives CDR1 SGHRS, CDR2 YFSETQ. Deletions cut 2 bases from V and 5 bases from J, with 14 bases between. The length of the CDR3 is 14 residues. CDR3 protein: CASSFGGEPDEQYF. The CDR3 DNA reads TGCGCCAGCAGCTTTGGGGGCGAACCCGACGAGCAGTACTTC.

The chain combines TRBV7-9 with TRBJ2-7; either TRBD1 or TRBD2 may supply D (5 bases each). CDR1 and CDR2 from the germline V gene are SEHNR and FQNEAQ (reference sequence). V dropped 5 bases and J dropped 5 bases, with 19 bases sitting between them. The CDR3 is 15 amino acids. The CDR3 DNA follows: TGTGCCAGCAGCCCTCGGGACCCCCAGACCCACGAGCAGTACTTC. It is translated as CASSPRDPQTHEQYF.

In its sample, this clone was seen a few times. This rearrangement joins TRBV7-8 to TRBJ1-2, with TRBD1 as a possible D gene (5 bases). CDR3 length: 14 amino acids. Looked up from germline, CDR1 is SGHVS and CDR2 is FQNEAQ. Trimming removed 5 bases from V and 7 bases from J, with 17 bases in between. Written as DNA, the CDR3 is TGTGCCAGCAGCGCTACCGGGACCTTGGGTGGCTACACCTTC. It encodes CASSATGTLGGYTF.

This clone was found once. CDR3 sequence (DNA): TGTGCCAGCAGCCCGAGGACAGGCCAGGGTTTCTTT. Encoded protein: CASSPRTGQGFF. The chain carries TRBV12-3 or TRBV12-4 and TRBJ1-1; 7 nucleotides agree with TRBD1. The CDR3 contains 12 residues. The ends lost 6 bases at V and 13 bases at J; junction bases unmatched: 11.

The rearrangement links TRBV18 to TRBJ2-1, with 10 bases fitting TRBD2. CDR1 and CDR2 (germline): KGHSH, LQKENI. V shed 2 bases and J 6 bases; nucleotides not matched to a gene: 4. This CDR3 is built from 15 residues. CDR3 sequence (DNA): TGTGCCAGCTCACCAGGGACTAGCGAACGCAATGAGCAGTTCTTC. Amino acid sequence: CASSPGTSERNEQFF.

The rearrangement joins TRBV7-9 to TRBJ1-2, with 7 bases identical to TRBD1. The length of the CDR3 is 13 residues. With 2 bases clipped from V and 7 bases from J, the junction kept 4 bases outside the gene matches. Germline CDR1 is SEHNR and CDR2 is FQNEAQ (reference sequence). CDR3 sequence: CASSLITGVGYTF. The DNA for the CDR3 is TGTGCCAGCAGCTTAATTACAGGGGTTGGCTACACCTTC. Variable domain in full (rest from reference TRBV7-9 and TRBJ1-2): DTGVSQNPRHKITKRGQNVTFRCDPISEHNRLYWYRQTLGQGPEFLTYFQNEAQLEKSRLLSDRFSAERPKGSFSTLEIQRTEQGDSAMYLCASSLITGVGYTFGSGTRLTVV.

The rearrangement uses TRBV12-5 and TRBJ1-1, with D uncertain. From germline, CDR1 is LGHNT and CDR2 FRNRAP. V lost 6 bases and J lost 3, with 14 bases in between. CDR3 length: 14 residues. CDR3 amino acids: CASGPPRLDTEAFF. DNA for the CDR3: TGTGCTAGTGGCCCTCCCCGACTCGACACTGAAGCTTTCTTT.